This TCR beta chain was retrieved from a study of cytomegalovirus exposure and HLA in healthy donors. V shed 6 bases and J shed 2 bases, with 14 bases lying between them. The CDR3 sequence is 14 residues long. Germline-derived CDR1 and CDR2 are LNHDA and SQIVND (reference sequence). General observations from the study: TCR beta V- and J-gene trimming, according to a later analysis, was linked to a missense DCLRE1C variant. What TCR beta sequences reportedly achieved was accurate prediction of HLA-A and HLA-B alleles in most subjects. A later analysis, which compared TCR beta chains of equal frequency, found the HLA-associated ones more clonally expanded.

This PCR relied on a set of 60 Vbeta primers and 13 Jbeta primers. Assay used: immunoSEQ multiplex PCR; TCRdb lists only in-frame clones, some missing. The sample records approximately 200,000 clones, around 79% being singletons. In this sample, this clone turned up a few times. The antigen remains unidentified. This chain joins TRBV19 and TRBJ2-7; possibly TRBD1 for D (5 bases). This clonotype was obtained from a girl aged 2 to 10 in good health and CMV-seronegative. Sequencing input: PBMCs. The CDR3 sequence: CASRTTGDTYEQYF. The CDR3 DNA sequence: TGTGCCAGTAGAACAACAGGAGATACCTACGAGCAGTACTTC.